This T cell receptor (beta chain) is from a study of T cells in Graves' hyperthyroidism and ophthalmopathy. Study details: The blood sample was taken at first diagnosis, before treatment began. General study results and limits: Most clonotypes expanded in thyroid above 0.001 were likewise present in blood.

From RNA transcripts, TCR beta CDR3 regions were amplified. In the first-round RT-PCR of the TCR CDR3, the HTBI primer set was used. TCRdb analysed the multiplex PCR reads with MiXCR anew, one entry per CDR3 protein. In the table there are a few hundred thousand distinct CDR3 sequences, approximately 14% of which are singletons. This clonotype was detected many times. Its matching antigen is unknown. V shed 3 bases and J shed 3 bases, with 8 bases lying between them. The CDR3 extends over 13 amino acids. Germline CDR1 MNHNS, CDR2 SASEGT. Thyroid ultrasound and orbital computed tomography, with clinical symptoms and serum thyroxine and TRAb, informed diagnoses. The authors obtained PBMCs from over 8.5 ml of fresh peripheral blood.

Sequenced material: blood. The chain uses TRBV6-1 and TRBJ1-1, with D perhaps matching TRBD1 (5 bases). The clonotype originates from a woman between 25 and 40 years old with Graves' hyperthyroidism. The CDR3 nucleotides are TGTGCCAGCAGTGACCCAGGGCACACTGAAGCTTTCTTT. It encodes CASSDPGHTEAFF.